These T cell receptor beta chains were read from a single sample in a study of cytomegalovirus exposure and HLA in healthy donors. The repertoire was sequenced with immunoSEQ multiplex PCR; TCRdb's copy has only in-frame clones and lacks some. The sample contains approximately 140,000 clones, approximately 80% of which appear only once. Material: PBMCs. The origin of the receptors is a male donor in good health and CMV-seronegative. The CDR3 runs from the conserved cysteine through the conserved F or W. The order of the fields is CDR3 protein, J gene, V gene, CDR3 length.

CASSLDSGRGYTF | TRBJ1-2 | TRBV5-1 | 13
CASSSRGQGETQYF | TRBJ2-5 | TRBV7-6 | 14
CATSRGPTGTGFEQYF | TRBJ2-7 | TRBV15 | 16
CASSETVDTEAFF | TRBJ1-1 | TRBV6-5 | 13
CSGYSTISYEQYF | TRBJ2-7 | TRBV29-1 | 13
CASRPRGRDTEKLFF | TRBJ1-4 | TRBV6-6 | 15
CASSLGQDLGTDTQYF | TRBJ2-3 | TRBV7-8 | 16
CASSFSGQGGSYGYTF | TRBJ1-2 | TRBV27 | 16
CASSPSAGTGGTEAFF | TRBJ1-1 | TRBV18 | 16
CASSLRTGGQETQYF | TRBJ2-5 | TRBV13 | 15
CASSLTAFGNTIYF | TRBJ1-3 | TRBV19 | 14
CASRQGRNEKLFF | TRBJ1-4 | TRBV7-9 | 13
CSVSQDRNTEAFF | TRBJ1-1 | TRBV29-1 | 13
CASSQDPNTNTGELFF | TRBJ2-2 | TRBV4-3 | 16
CASSSPAWDRAADGYTF | TRBJ1-2 | TRBV28 | 17
CASKQEGRNSPLHF | TRBJ1-6 | TRBV2 | 14
CASKQAIAQDTQYF | TRBJ2-3 | TRBV6-1 | 14
CASSSGHRNQPQHF | TRBJ1-5 | TRBV4-2 | 14
CASSIWEDVGGYTF | TRBJ1-2 | TRBV5-6 | 14
CSASPEGYTF | TRBJ1-2 | TRBV20-1 | 10
CASSLGQGTTEAFF | TRBJ1-1 | TRBV13 | 14
CASSPDSYGYTF | TRBJ1-2 | TRBV5-1 | 12
CASSYSGVSGYEQYF | TRBJ2-7 | TRBV6-6 | 15
CATSRDNRQGSPLHF | TRBJ1-6 | TRBV15 | 15
CASSAGLDYNEQFF | TRBJ2-1 | TRBV9 | 14
CASSLAENMNTEAFF | TRBJ1-1 | TRBV5-4 | 15
CASSYSGGGGDTQYF | TRBJ2-3 | TRBV6-5 | 15
CASSLGGPQETQYF | TRBJ2-5 | TRBV7-3 | 14
CASSRYNEQFF | TRBJ2-1 | TRBV9 | 11
CSVSQGSYEQYF | TRBJ2-7 | TRBV29-1 | 12